What follows are 30 T cell receptor beta chains derived from one specimen sequenced in a study of a mutant IDH1 vaccine in newly diagnosed glioma. No antigen has been assigned to these receptors. Profiling relied on immunoSEQ multiplex PCR, and the TCRdb table lists in-frame clones only, not all of them. This sample has roughly 43,000 clones, with 84% found just once. As to time point: week 23, last vaccination. Every vaccine dose comprised 300 ug of mutant IDH1 20-mer peptide plus topical imiquimod. The sequences come from PBMCs, collected from a glioma patient whose treatment included an IDH1 peptide vaccine. Source of these receptors: a woman under 30 with glioma. Some clones in this sample may be carry-over from other donors' samples.

The CDR3 DNA is TGTGCCAGCAGCTTAAGGGGACAAAGCTCTGGAAACACCATATATTTT. This sequence encodes CASSLRGQSSGNTIYF. J is TRBJ1-3 and V is TRBV11-2; TRBD1 might be the D (6 bases). Germline CDR1 SGHAT, CDR2 FQNNGV. The germline V and J ends were trimmed by 2 bases and 0 bases, with 11 bases remaining between them. CDR3 length: 16 amino acids.

This clone was observed once. The CDR3 DNA reads TGTGCCAGCAGACTAGCGCCTGCAACCGGGGAGCTGTTTTTT. Translated, it gives CASRLAPATGELFF. The chain uses TRBV6-5 and TRBJ2-2; 7 bases align to TRBD2. Germline loops: CDR1 MNHEY, CDR2 SVGAGI. The V gene end was trimmed by 6 bases and the J gene end by 5 bases; junction bases not matched to a gene: 6. This CDR3 region has 14 residues.

The chain joins TRBV27 to TRBJ2-7; TRBD2 matches at 7 bases. The CDR3 has 15 residues. The ends lost 8 bases at V and 3 bases at J; junction bases unmatched: 13. From germline, CDR1 is MNHEY and CDR2 SMNVEV (reference sequence). The CDR3 sequence is CASSKGGLLGYEQYF. CDR3 coding DNA: TGTGCCAGCTCAAAGGGAGGGTTATTGGGCTACGAGCAGTACTTC.

The gene calls are TRBV7-9 and TRBJ2-7; a possible D gene is TRBD1 (5 bases). The germline CDR1 and CDR2 sequences are SEHNR and FQNEAQ (reference sequence). The CDR3 is made up of 14 amino acids. The V end lost 3 bases, the J end lost 2 bases, and 11 bases lay between the germline ends. The CDR3 sequence: CASSLPGQPYEQYF. CDR3 coding DNA: TGTGCCAGCAGCTTGCCAGGGCAGCCCTACGAGCAGTACTTC.

The chain has TRBV7-6 and TRBJ1-1; D gene ambiguous. The CDR3 length is 15 residues. Germline values: CDR1 SGHVS, CDR2 FNYEAQ. V was shortened by 0 bases and J by 0 bases, with 8 bases between the two germline ends. The CDR3 sequence is CASSLALGMNTEAFF. The CDR3 DNA reads TGTGCCAGCAGCTTAGCGCTTGGGATGAACACTGAAGCTTTCTTT.

This chain joins TRBV15 and TRBJ2-5; TRBD2 matches 7 bases. The CDR3 sequence is 14 residues long. Germline values: CDR1 LNHNV, CDR2 YYDKDF (reference sequence). V lost 4 bases, J lost 2 bases, and 4 bases stayed unmatched. This CDR3 reads CATSIPSGQETQYF. DNA for the CDR3: TGTGCCACCAGCATCCCTAGCGGTCAAGAGACCCAGTACTTC.

The V call is TRBV6-5, the J call TRBJ2-7; weak D call: TRBD1 (6 bases). The CDR3 is made up of 13 amino acids. Germline assignment: CDR1 MNHEY and CDR2 SVGAGI. V shed 11 bases and J shed 0 bases, with 14 bases lying between them. CDR3 sequence (DNA): TGTGCCGTTCAGGGGCTGCGCTCCTACGAGCAGTACTTC. This translates into CAVQGLRSYEQYF.

V usage is TRBV7-7 and J usage is TRBJ2-5; D is possibly TRBD1 (6 bases). From germline, CDR1 is SSHAT and CDR2 FNYEAQ (reference sequence). The ends were cut back, 0 bases at V and 4 bases at J, with 12 bases in the middle. The CDR3 runs 15 residues. The CDR3 nucleotides read TGTGCCAGCAGCTTAGCAGACCGGACAGCAGAGACCCAGTACTTC. It is translated as CASSLADRTAETQYF.

The rearrangement uses TRBV14 and TRBJ1-2, with D perhaps TRBD1 (5 bases). Germline V gene sequence: CDR1 SGHDN, CDR2 FVKESK. Trimming took off 4 bases at V and 8 bases at J, with 14 bases between the two ends. CDR3 length: 13 amino acids. The CDR3 region is CASSRTQGGGYTF. The CDR3 bases are TGTGCCAGCAGCCGAACCCAGGGTGGGGGCTACACCTTC. Supplemented by reference TRBV14 and TRBJ1-2, the full variable domain reads EAGVTQFPSHSVIEKGQTVTLRCDPISGHDNLYWYRRVMGKEIKFLLHFVKESKQDESGMPNNRFLAERTGGTYSTLKVQPAELEDSGVYFCASSRTQGGGYTFGSGTRLTVV.

The chain is built from TRBV10-3 and TRBJ2-3, with 7 bases fitting TRBD2. Looked up from germline, CDR1 is ENHRY and CDR2 is SYGVKD. V shed 10 bases, J shed 3 bases, and the junction held 10 bases outside the gene matches. This CDR3 spans 14 amino acids. The CDR3, as DNA: TGTGCCACGGGAGGTTTATTGAAAACAGATACGCAGTATTTT. Translation gives CATGGLLKTDTQYF.

The chain employs TRBV6-1 and TRBJ2-7, with D perhaps TRBD2 (7 bases). This CDR3 contains 15 residues. Trimming took 8 bases from V and 3 from J, leaving 20 bases between them. Looked up from germline, CDR1 is MNHNS and CDR2 is SASEGT. The CDR3 nucleotides read TGTGCCAGCCTCCTGGGGGGCGGGAGAGACTACGAGCAGTACTTC. This codes for CASLLGGGRDYEQYF.

V and J are TRBV2 and TRBJ2-6, with D possibly matching TRBD2 (6 bases). Trimming removed 8 bases at V and 1 base at J, with 18 bases between. The germline V gene has CDR1 SNHLY and CDR2 FYNNEI. CDR3 length: 17 residues. As DNA, the CDR3 is TGTGCCAGCTTCAACTTCCCACGGGAGTCTGGGGCCAACGTCCTGACTTTC. Protein: CASFNFPRESGANVLTF.

This clone was picked up one time. V and J are TRBV12-5 and TRBJ2-1, with no clear D. The germline gives CDR1 LGHNT, CDR2 FRNRAP. The V gene lost 4 bases and the J gene lost 7 bases, with 11 bases spanning the gap. This CDR3 has 13 amino acids. The chain's CDR3 is CASGWTFLNEQFF. The CDR3 DNA reads as TGTGCTAGTGGTTGGACCTTCTTAAATGAGCAGTTCTTC.

The chain couples TRBV6-6 to TRBJ1-5, with 9 bases lining up with TRBD1. The CDR3 is 15 amino acids. V was clipped by 6 bases and J by 4 bases; unmatched bases: 7. Germline CDR1 and CDR2: MNHNY and SVGAGI (reference sequence). The CDR3 sequence: CASSLDRGGNQPQHF. CDR3 DNA: TGTGCCAGCAGCCTGGACAGGGGTGGGAATCAGCCCCAGCATTTT.

This chain uses TRBV6-6 with TRBJ2-1; the D is unclear. CDR3 length: 13 residues. V was trimmed by 4 bases and J by 6 bases, leaving 10 bases between them. The germline V gene encodes CDR1 MNHNY and CDR2 SVGAGI (reference sequence). This CDR3 reads CASSLVVGNEQFF. The CDR3 DNA reads as TGTGCCAGCAGTTTAGTAGTGGGCAATGAGCAGTTCTTC.

Only a few counts were recorded for this clone. The genes are TRBV28 and TRBJ1-5; TRBD1 matches at 8 bases. V was pared by 2 bases and J by 0 bases, with 3 bases of the junction left unmatched. Germline loops: CDR1 MDHEN, CDR2 SYDVKM. This CDR3 spans 16 amino acids. CDR3 in amino acids: CASSLRTGPSNQPQHF. CDR3 in DNA: TGTGCCAGCAGTTTAAGGACAGGGCCTAGCAATCAGCCCCAGCATTTT.

The chain recombines TRBV4-1 with TRBJ2-7; either TRBD1 or TRBD2 may supply D (5 bases each). Trimming took 0 bases from V and 5 from J, leaving 14 bases between them. The CDR3 has 15 amino acids. Germline V gene lookup returns CDR1 MGHRA and CDR2 YSYEKL. The CDR3 protein is CASSQDLGDGNEQYF. The CDR3 DNA reads TGCGCCAGCAGCCAAGATTTAGGGGACGGTAACGAGCAGTACTTC.

The chain uses TRBV11-2 and TRBJ2-7; a weak D match, TRBD2 (5 bases). The V and J ends lost 5 bases and 1 base respectively, with 9 bases between them. Per germline, CDR1 SGHAT and CDR2 FQNNGV. CDR3 length: 13 residues. The CDR3 bases are TGTGCCAGCAGCCGCGGGCTGTCCTACGAGCAGTACTTC. Amino acids: CASSRGLSYEQYF. Based on the CDR3 plus reference TRBV11-2 and TRBJ2-7, the full variable domain is EAGVAQSPRYKIIEKRQSVAFWCNPISGHATLYWYQQILGQGPKLLIQFQNNGVVDDSQLPKDRFSAERLKGVDSTLKIQPAKLEDSAVYLCASSRGLSYEQYFGPGTRLTVT.

This clone was detected a few times. The rearrangement joins TRBV10-2 to TRBJ1-5; 11 nucleotides agree with TRBD1. Looked up from germline, CDR1 is WSHSY and CDR2 is SAAADI. The V segment lost 5 bases and the J segment 5 bases; nucleotides outside the gene matches: 2. This CDR3 is 14 amino acids long. The CDR3 DNA reads as TGCGCCAGCAGTTGGACAGGGGGCGATCAGCCCCAGCATTTT. Translation gives CASSWTGGDQPQHF.

With regard to this clone: The same CDR3 is also encoded by other DNA sequences in this sample. V is TRBV7-9 and J is TRBJ2-7; D call uncertain. The CDR3 extends over 11 amino acids. The V gene lost 4 bases and the J gene lost 2 bases, with 3 bases spanning the gap. Germline CDR1 reads SEHNR; CDR2 reads FQNEAQ (reference sequence). Here the CDR3 reads CASSSTYEQYF. In DNA form, the CDR3 reads TGTGCCAGCAGCTCGACCTACGAGCAGTACTTC.

The chain has TRBV11-2 and TRBJ1-2; weak D call: TRBD1 (5 bases). The CDR3 loop spans 18 amino acids. Trimming shortened V by 3 bases and J by 2 bases, and 22 bases separated the two germline ends. Germline CDR1 and CDR2: SGHAT and FQNNGV. The DNA of the CDR3 is TGTGCCAGCAGCTTGATAAGGGGTTTACCGCGTTACAACTATGGCTACACCTTC. Its translation is CASSLIRGLPRYNYGYTF.

V and J are TRBV11-1 and TRBJ1-2; no clear D. CDR1 is SGHAT, CDR2 FQDESV, per germline (reference sequence). Trimming left V 5 bases short and J 8 bases short, with 18 bases between. The CDR3 covers 14 residues. The CDR3 loop reads CASSADPYLRGYTF. CDR3 DNA: TGTGCCAGCAGCGCGGACCCCTACCTGCGGGGCTACACCTTC. Supplemented by reference TRBV11-1 and TRBJ1-2, the full variable domain reads EAEVAQSPRYKITEKSQAVAFWCDPISGHATLYWYRQILGQGPELLVQFQDESVVDDSQLPKDRFSAERLKGVDSTLKIQPAELGDSAMYLCASSADPYLRGYTFGSGTRLTVV.

The gene calls are TRBV5-1 and TRBJ2-2; D possibly corresponds to TRBD2 (6 bases). Per the germline V gene, CDR1 is SGHRS and CDR2 is YFSETQ. This CDR3 comprises 16 residues. Trimming pared 0 bases from V and 1 base from J, leaving 10 bases between. The CDR3 DNA sequence: TGCGCCAGCAGCTTGGTTGGAGGGATGAACACCGGGGAGCTGTTTTTT. Amino acid sequence: CASSLVGGMNTGELFF.

The chain employs TRBV5-1 and TRBJ1-5; TRBD1 might be the D (6 bases). The V and J ends lost 1 base and 0 bases respectively, with 23 bases between them. Germline lookup yields CDR1 SGHRS and CDR2 YFSETQ. This CDR3 is 20 amino acids long. The CDR3 DNA is TGCGCCAGCAGCTTGTTCCGTGGGGCAGGGGCGAATTATAGCAATCAGCCCCAGCATTTT. Its translation: CASSLFRGAGANYSNQPQHF. Complete variable domain (other parts from reference TRBV5-1 and TRBJ1-5): KAGVTQTPRYLIKTRGQQVTLSCSPISGHRSVSWYQQTPGQGLQFLFEYFSETQRNKGNFPGRFSGRQFSNSRSEMNVSTLELGDSALYLCASSLFRGAGANYSNQPQHFGDGTRLSIL.

This sequence joins TRBV29-1 and TRBJ1-2; D uncertain. Germline CDR1 reads SQVTM; CDR2 reads ANQGSEA. The CDR3 is 14 amino acids. Trimming pared 4 bases from V and 4 bases from J, leaving 16 bases between. The CDR3 protein is CSVGKALPAYGYTF. As DNA, the CDR3 is TGCAGCGTTGGGAAGGCCTTACCGGCCTATGGCTACACCTTC.

This sequence joins TRBV4-1 and TRBJ1-3; 7 nucleotides agree with TRBD1. V lost 0 bases, J lost 14 bases, and 10 bases stayed unmatched. CDR1 and CDR2 (germline): MGHRA, YSYEKL. This CDR3 is built from 14 residues. CDR3 region: CASSQDLAGQWVYF. The CDR3 DNA reads TGCGCCAGCAGCCAAGATTTAGCGGGACAGTGGGTATATTTT.

V and J are TRBV6-6 and TRBJ2-5, with 7 bases identical to TRBD2. The CDR3 totals 14 residues. V shed 4 bases, J shed 5 bases, and the junction held 7 bases outside the gene matches. Germline CDR1 is MNHNY and CDR2 is SVGAGI (reference sequence). The CDR3 sequence: CASSSLGGEETQYF. Here the CDR3 DNA reads TGTGCCAGCAGTTCATTGGGGGGGGAGGAGACCCAGTACTTC.

There are a few counts of this clone. This chain connects TRBV19 to TRBJ1-5, with D possibly matching TRBD1 (6 bases). The V end was cut by 3 bases, the J end by 8 bases, with 14 bases between. The CDR3 is 14 residues long. Germline V gives CDR1 LNHDA, CDR2 SQIVND (reference sequence). CDR3: CASSMHRAGKPQHF. The CDR3 nucleotides read TGTGCCAGTAGTATGCACAGGGCAGGAAAGCCCCAGCATTTT.

This clone was counted only a few times. V usage is TRBV5-1 and J usage is TRBJ1-1; D is perhaps TRBD1 (5 bases). V was pared by 6 bases and J by 1 base, with 10 bases between. Germline CDR1 reads SGHRS; CDR2 reads YFSETQ. The CDR3 consists of 13 residues. The CDR3 spells CASKSGPNTEAFF. CDR3 DNA sequence: TGCGCCAGCAAGTCAGGGCCGAACACTGAAGCTTTCTTT.

The chain recombines TRBV25-1 with TRBJ1-1; TRBD1 might be the D (5 bases). The CDR3 sequence is 14 residues long. The germline gives CDR1 MGHDK, CDR2 SYGVNS. Trimming took off 5 bases at V and 4 bases at J, with 14 bases between the two ends. CDR3 bases: TGTGCCAGCAGTCCCCGACCCGGGGGCACTGAAGCTTTCTTT. It yields the protein CASSPRPGGTEAFF.